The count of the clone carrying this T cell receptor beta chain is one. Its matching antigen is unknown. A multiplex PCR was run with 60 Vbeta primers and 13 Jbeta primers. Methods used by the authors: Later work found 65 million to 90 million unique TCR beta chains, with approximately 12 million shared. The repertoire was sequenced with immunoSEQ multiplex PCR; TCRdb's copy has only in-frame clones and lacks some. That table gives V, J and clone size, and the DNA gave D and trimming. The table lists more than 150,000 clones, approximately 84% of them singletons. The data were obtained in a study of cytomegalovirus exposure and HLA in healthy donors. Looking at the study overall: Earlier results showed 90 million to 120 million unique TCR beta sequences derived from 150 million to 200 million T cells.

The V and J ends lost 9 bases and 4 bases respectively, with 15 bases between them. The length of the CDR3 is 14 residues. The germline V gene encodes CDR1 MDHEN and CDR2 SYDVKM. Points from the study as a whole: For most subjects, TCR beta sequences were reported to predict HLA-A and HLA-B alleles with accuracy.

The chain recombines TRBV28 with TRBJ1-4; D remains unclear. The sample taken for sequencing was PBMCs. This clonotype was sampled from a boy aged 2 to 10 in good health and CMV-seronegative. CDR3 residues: CASGPTILNEKLFF. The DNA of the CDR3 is TGTGCCAGTGGCCCGACTATACTTAATGAAAAACTGTTTTTT.